This TCR beta chain was found in a study of T-cell reconstitution after alpha-beta-depleted transplantation in children. The V and J ends lost 6 bases and 9 bases respectively, with 11 bases between them. The length of the CDR3 is 11 residues. General study points: A year post-transplant, T-cell counts and diversity derived mostly from newly produced T cells.

Unique molecular identifiers were built into the TCRbeta library. Using its own MiXCR run on the PCR reads, TCRdb lists one record per CDR3 protein. The table includes some 460,000 distinct CDR3 sequences, about 16% detected once. As concerns this clonotype: Antigen: not known.

The clonotype originates from a boy less than two years old who had a stem cell transplant for Wiskott-Aldrich syndrome, so the T cells may come from the graft donor. This sample comprised PBMCs, mostly from graft donor cells, obtained 360 days after TCRalphabeta/CD19-depleted stem cell transplant. V and J are TRBV12-3 or TRBV12-4 and TRBJ2-5; D gene uncertain. The CDR3 spells CASSPSTAQYF. As DNA, the CDR3 is TGTGCCAGCAGCCCTAGTACGGCCCAGTACTTC.